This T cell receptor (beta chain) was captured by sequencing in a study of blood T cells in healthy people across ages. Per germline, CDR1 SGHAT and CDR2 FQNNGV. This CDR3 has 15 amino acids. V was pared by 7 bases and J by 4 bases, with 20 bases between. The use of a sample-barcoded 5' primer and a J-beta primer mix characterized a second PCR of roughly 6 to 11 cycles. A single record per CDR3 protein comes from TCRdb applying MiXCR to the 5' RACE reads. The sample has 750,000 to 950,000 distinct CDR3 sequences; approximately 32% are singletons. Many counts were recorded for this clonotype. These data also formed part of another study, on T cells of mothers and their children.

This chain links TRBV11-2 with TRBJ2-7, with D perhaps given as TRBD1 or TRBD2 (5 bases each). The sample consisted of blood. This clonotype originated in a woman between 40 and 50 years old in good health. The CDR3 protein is CASTAWGGGYYEQYF. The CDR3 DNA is TGTGCCAGCACCGCTTGGGGCGGCGGGTATTACGAGCAGTACTTC.